This T cell receptor beta chain was sequenced for a study of blood T cell repertoires in COVID-19. The overall study: Collection of acute and convalescent COVID-19 samples took place in the United States, Italy and Spain. PBMCs, B-cell-depleted T cells, or T cells were the source of the cDNA or gDNA that made up the material.

The CDR3 extends over 14 amino acids. V was trimmed by 3 bases and J by 4 bases, leaving 12 bases between them. CDR1 MNHEY and CDR2 SMNVEV come from the germline V gene (reference sequence). As processed by the authors: Cell counts per sample came from amplifying reference gene primers. Some clones are missing from TCRdb's copy, which holds only in-frame ones; the method was immunoSEQ multiplex PCR. D and trimming were read from the DNA, whereas the V and J calls and clone size are those reported in that table. The sample lists 80,000 to 130,000 clones; 88% were seen once. Source material: peripheral blood. The clonotype was recovered from a woman aged 60-75 years with acute or convalescent COVID-19. The V gene is TRBV27, the J gene TRBJ1-1, with D possibly TRBD1 on 5 matching bases. The CDR3 DNA reads TGTGCCAGCAGTTTCGGGGGTTGGGGCACTGAAGCTTTCTTT. Translating it yields CASSFGGWGTEAFF.